The TCR beta chain under discussion was sequenced for a study of T-cell reconstitution after alpha-beta-depleted transplantation in children. This clonotype was counted a few times. The CDR3 extends over 16 amino acids. V was clipped by 2 bases and J by 3 bases; unmatched bases: 4. Germline-derived CDR1 and CDR2 are ENHRY and SYGVKD. Preparing the TCRbeta library involved the use of unique molecular identifiers. TCRdb processed the PCR reads anew with MiXCR; each CDR3 protein has one entry. The sample has roughly 500,000 distinct CDR3 sequences; approximately 20% are singletons. The sequence came from a human donor who donated a stem cell graft to a child with acute lymphoblastic leukemia. The chain combines TRBV10-3 with TRBJ2-1; 10 nucleotides align to TRBD2. The specimen comprised PBMCs from the stem cell graft donor, sampled from the stem cell graft. CDR3 nucleotides: TGTGCCATCAGTGAGGATACTAGCGGGGACTACAATGAGCAGTTCTTC. Protein: CAISEDTSGDYNEQFF.